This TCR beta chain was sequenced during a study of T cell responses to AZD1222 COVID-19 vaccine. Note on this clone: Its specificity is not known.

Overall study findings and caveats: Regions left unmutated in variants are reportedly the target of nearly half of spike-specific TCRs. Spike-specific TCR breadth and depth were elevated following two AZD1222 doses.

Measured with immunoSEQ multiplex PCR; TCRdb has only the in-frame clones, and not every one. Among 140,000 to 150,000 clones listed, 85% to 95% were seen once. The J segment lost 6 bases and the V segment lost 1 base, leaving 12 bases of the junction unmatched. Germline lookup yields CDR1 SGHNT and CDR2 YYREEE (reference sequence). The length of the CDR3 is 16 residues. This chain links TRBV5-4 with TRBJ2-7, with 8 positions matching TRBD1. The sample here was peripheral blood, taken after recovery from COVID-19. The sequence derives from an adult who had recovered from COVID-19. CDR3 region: CASSLRTTGGLGEQYF. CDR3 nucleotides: TGTGCCAGCAGCTTGAGAACAACAGGGGGGCTAGGCGAGCAGTACTTC. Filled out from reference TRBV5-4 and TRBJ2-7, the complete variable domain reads ETGVTQSPTHLIKTRGQQVTLRCSSQSGHNTVSWYQQALGQGPQFIFQYYREEENGRGNFPPRFSGLQFPNYSSELNVNALELDDSALYLCASSLRTTGGLGEQYFGPGTRLTVT.